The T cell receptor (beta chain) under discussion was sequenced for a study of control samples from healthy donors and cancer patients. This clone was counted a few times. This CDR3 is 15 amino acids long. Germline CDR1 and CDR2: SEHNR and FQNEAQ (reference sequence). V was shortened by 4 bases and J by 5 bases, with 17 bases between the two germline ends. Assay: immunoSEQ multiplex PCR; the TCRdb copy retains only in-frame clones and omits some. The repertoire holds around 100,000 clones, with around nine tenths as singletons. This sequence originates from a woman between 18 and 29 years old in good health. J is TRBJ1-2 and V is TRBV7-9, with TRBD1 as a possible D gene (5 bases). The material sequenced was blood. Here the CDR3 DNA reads TGTGCCAGCAGCTCTCAGGGCGGAGGCTGGTATGGCTACACCTTC. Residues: CASSSQGGGWYGYTF.